Sequencing of this TCR beta chain was carried out in a study of shared clonotypes between healthy human individuals. Study-level background: The cohort comprised a couple of women and three men. Their ages spanned 18 to 49 years.

CD45RO-negative cells were positively selected for CCR7, leaving out terminally differentiated effector memory CD45RA+ cells. Healthy and HIV-negative, the adult donors had no recent acute infections or vaccinations. This clone occurred once. Its antigen is currently unknown. Findings of the study overall: Naive CD4 clonotypes overlapped across a few donors at around 4.8%. Naive subsets, compared against memory subsets, generally had larger estimated richness values.

Sequencing was performed with immunoSEQ multiplex PCR; in TCRdb, only in-frame clones are kept and a portion is missing. The sample shows around 560,000 clones, approximately 95% of them seen only once. CDR3 length: 12 residues. V dropped 3 bases and J dropped 8 bases, with 8 bases sitting between them. CDR1 and CDR2 (germline): SGHVS, FQNEAQ. Sequencing was performed on naive CD8+ T cells sorted from blood. The rearrangement uses TRBV7-8 and TRBJ2-1, with D unresolved. The clonotype was recovered from a woman aged 25 to 39 in good health. CDR3 DNA sequence: TGTGCCAGCAGCTTCGGAACCGATGAGCAGTTCTTC. Its translation is CASSFGTDEQFF.